The sequence of this TCR beta chain was determined in a study of Ad26.COV2.S vaccination and SARS-CoV-2 variants. Assay used: immunoSEQ multiplex PCR; TCRdb lists only in-frame clones, some missing. The sample has about 480,000 clones; around 85% are singletons. CDR1 is MNHEY, CDR2 SVGEGT, per germline. The CDR3 runs to 13 residues. Deletions cut 5 bases from V and 3 bases from J, with 10 bases between. As regards this clone: Its target is unknown.

Study findings and constraints: An underestimation of total T cell responses may have resulted from the TCR breadth and depth analyses.

Noted treatment: around 19 received Ad26.COV2.S at low or high dose, single or two shots; a few received placebo; per-sample allocation not given. On day 63 after the first injection, vaccine and placebo recipients gave samples. Based in Boston, the donor was an adult of 18-55 years. The clonotype was recovered from a person between 18 and 59 years old who received the Ad26.COV2.S COVID-19 vaccine or a placebo. The source material was peripheral blood, sampled in a trial of Ad26.COV2.S vaccine versus placebo. The rearrangement uses TRBV6-2 or TRBV6-3 and TRBJ1-1; D remains unclear. The CDR3 loop reads CASSAARDTEAFF. The CDR3 DNA sequence: TGTGCCAGCAGTGCGGCGAGAGACACTGAAGCTTTCTTT.